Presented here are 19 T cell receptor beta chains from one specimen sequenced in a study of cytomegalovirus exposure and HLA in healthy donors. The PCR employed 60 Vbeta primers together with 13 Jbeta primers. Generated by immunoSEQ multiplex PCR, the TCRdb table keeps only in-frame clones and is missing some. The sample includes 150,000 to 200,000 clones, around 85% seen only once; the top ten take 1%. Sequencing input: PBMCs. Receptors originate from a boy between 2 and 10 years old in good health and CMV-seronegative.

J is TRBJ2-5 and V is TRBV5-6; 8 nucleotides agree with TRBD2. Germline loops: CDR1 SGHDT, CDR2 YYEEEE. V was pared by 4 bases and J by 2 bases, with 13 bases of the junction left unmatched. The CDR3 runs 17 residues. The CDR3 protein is CASSLGGGFLSQETQYF. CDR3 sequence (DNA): TGTGCCAGCAGCCTCGGGGGGGGGTTTTTATCGCAAGAGACCCAGTACTTC.

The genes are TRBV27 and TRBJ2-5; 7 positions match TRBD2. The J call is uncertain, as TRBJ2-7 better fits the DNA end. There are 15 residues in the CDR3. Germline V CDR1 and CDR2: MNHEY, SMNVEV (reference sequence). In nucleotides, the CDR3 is TGTGCCAGCAGTTTTCTGGGCGGGAGAGACTACGAGCAGTACTTC. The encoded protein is CASSFLGGRDYEQYF.

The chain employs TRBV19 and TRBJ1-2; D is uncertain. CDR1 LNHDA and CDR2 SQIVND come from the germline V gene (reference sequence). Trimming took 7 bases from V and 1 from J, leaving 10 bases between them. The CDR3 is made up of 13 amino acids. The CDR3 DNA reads TGTGCCAGTACCCCCGAGGTTAACTATGGCTACACCTTC. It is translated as CASTPEVNYGYTF.

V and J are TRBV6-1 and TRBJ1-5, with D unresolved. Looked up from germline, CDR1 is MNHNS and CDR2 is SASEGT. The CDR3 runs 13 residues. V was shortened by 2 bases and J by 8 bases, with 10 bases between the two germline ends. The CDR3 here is CASSEYFPEPQHF. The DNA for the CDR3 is TGTGCCAGCAGTGAATATTTTCCTGAGCCCCAGCATTTT.

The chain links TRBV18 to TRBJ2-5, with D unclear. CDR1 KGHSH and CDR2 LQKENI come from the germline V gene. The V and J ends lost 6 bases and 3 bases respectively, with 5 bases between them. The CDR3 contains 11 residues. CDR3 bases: TGTGCCAGCTCCCCTAAAGAGACCCAGTACTTC. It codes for CASSPKETQYF.

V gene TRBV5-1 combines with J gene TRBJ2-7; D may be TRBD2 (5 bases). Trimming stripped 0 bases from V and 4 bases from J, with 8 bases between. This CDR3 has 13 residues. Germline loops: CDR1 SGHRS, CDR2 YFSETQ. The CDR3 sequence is CASSLAGMYEQYF. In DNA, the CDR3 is TGCGCCAGCAGCTTGGCCGGGATGTACGAGCAGTACTTC.

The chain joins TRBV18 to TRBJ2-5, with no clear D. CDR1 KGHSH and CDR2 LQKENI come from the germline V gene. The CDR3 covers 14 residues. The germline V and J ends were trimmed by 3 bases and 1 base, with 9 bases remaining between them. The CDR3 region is CASSPDIGQETQYF. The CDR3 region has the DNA TGTGCCAGCTCACCCGACATAGGCCAAGAGACCCAGTACTTC.

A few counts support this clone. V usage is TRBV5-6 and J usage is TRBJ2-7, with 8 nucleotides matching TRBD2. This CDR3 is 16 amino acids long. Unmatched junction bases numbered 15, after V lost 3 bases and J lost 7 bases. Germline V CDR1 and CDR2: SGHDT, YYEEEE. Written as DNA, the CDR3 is TGTGCCAGCAGCTCAGTCATAGCGGGGACCGCCGGAGAGCAGTACGTC. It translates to CASSSVIAGTAGEQYV.

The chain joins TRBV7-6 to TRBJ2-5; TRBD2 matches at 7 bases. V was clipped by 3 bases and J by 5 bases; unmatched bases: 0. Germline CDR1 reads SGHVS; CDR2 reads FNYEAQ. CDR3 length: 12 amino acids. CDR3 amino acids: CASSFGGETQYF. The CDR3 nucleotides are TGTGCCAGCAGCTTCGGGGGGGAGACCCAGTACTTC.

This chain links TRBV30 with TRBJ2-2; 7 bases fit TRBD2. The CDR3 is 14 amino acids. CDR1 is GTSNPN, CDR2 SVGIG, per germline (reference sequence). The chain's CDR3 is CAGGGSSLDGELFF. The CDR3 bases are TGTGCTGGGGGGGGTTCTTCTCTCGACGGGGAGCTGTTTTTT.

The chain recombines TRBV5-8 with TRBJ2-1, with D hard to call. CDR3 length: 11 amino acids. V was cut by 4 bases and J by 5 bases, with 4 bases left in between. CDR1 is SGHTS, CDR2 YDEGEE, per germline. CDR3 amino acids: CASSTDNEQFF. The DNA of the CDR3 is TGTGCCAGCAGCACGGACAATGAGCAGTTCTTC.

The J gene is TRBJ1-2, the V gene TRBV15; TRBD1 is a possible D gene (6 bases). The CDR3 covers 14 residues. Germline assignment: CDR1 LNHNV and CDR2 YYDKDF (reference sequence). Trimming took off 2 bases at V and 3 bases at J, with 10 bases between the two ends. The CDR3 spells CATSRTTGYYGYTF. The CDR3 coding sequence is TGTGCCACCAGCAGAACTACAGGGTACTATGGCTACACCTTC.

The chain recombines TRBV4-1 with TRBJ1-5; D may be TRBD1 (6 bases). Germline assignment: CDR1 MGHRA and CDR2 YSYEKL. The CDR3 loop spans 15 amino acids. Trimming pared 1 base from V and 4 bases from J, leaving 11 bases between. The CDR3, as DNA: TGCGCCAGCAGCCAAGGGAGAGGGACAAATCAGCCCCAGCATTTT. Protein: CASSQGRGTNQPQHF.

CDR3 DNA sequence: TGTGCCAGCAGTGGGACTAGCGGGAGTCCCGGGGAGCTGTTTTTT. It codes for CASSGTSGSPGELFF. The chain uses TRBV2 and TRBJ2-2, with 13 bases that match TRBD2. The J segment lost 6 bases and the V segment lost 4 bases, leaving 2 bases of the junction unmatched. The CDR3 length is 15 residues. Per the germline V gene, CDR1 is SNHLY and CDR2 is FYNNEI.

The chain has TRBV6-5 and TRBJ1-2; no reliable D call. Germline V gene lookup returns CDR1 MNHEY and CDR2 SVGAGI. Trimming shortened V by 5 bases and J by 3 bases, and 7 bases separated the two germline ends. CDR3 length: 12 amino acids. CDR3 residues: CASSGLDYGYTF. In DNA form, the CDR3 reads TGTGCCAGCAGTGGACTAGACTATGGCTACACCTTC.

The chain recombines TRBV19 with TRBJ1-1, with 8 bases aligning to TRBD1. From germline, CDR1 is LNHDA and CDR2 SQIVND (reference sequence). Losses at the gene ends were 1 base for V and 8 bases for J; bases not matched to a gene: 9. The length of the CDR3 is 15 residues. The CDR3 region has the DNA TGTGCCAGTAGTATAGGGTGGGACAGGATTGGAGAAGCTTTCTTT. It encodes CASSIGWDRIGEAFF.

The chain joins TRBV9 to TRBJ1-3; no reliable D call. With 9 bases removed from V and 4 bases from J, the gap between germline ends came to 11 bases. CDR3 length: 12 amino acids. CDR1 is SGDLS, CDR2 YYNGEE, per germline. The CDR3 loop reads CATLGRGNTIYF. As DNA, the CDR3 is TGTGCCACCCTGGGCAGGGGAAACACCATATATTTT.

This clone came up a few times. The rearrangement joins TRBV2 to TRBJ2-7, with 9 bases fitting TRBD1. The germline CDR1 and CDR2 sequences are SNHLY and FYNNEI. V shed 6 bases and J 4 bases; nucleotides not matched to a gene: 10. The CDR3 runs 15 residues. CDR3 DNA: TGTGCCAGCAGCTACACCGGGACAGGGTCGTACGAGCAGTACTTC. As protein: CASSYTGTGSYEQYF.

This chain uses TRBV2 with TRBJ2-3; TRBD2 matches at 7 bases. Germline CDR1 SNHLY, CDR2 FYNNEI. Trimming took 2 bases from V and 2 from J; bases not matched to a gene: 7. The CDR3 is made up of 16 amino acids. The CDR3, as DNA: TGTGCCAGCAGTGAACGGAAGCGGGGAGACACAGATACGCAGTATTTT. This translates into CASSERKRGDTDTQYF.